This T cell receptor (beta chain) comes out of a study of blood T cell repertoires in COVID-19. Across the whole study: Whether acute or convalescent, the COVID-19 samples came from the United States, Italy and Spain.

Enrolled through a virtual design, the participants were between roughly 18 and 100 years of age and came from some 25 US areas. Within 2 weeks of study entry, exposed participants had contacted a PCR-confirmed or clinician-diagnosed COVID-19 case. Trimming took off 4 bases at V and 1 base at J, with 13 bases between the two ends. The CDR3 has 15 amino acids. Germline CDR1 LGHDT, CDR2 YNNKEL (reference sequence). As handled by the study authors: Nucleated cell counts were estimated from reference gene primer amplification. Data came from immunoSEQ multiplex PCR; TCRdb stores just in-frame clones and leaves some out. Clone size and V and J calls were adopted from that table, with D and trimming inferred from the DNA. In the table there are approximately 300,000 clones, approximately 90% of which are singletons.

Sequencing was performed on PBMCs or T cells enriched from blood (not recorded which). This receptor was obtained from a woman aged 30 to 39 who had been exposed to COVID-19. This chain joins TRBV3-1 (or the pseudogene TRBV3-2) and TRBJ2-5, with D tentatively TRBD2 (5 bases). For the CDR3, the DNA is TGTGCCAGCAGCCCCAGAGGGTGGGCCCAAGAGACCCAGTACTTC. Translating gives CASSPRGWAQETQYF.